This T cell receptor (beta chain) is from a study of blood T cell repertoires in COVID-19. Study details: Acute and convalescent COVID-19 specimens originated in the United States, Italy and Spain. T cells, B-cell-depleted T cells, or PBMCs supplied cDNA or gDNA.

There are 14 residues in the CDR3. Germline CDR1 SGHNT, CDR2 YENEEA. The germline V and J ends were trimmed by 4 bases and 4 bases, with 13 bases remaining between them. Original data processing: Cell counts per sample came from amplifying reference gene primers. Assay used: immunoSEQ multiplex PCR; TCRdb lists only in-frame clones, some missing. V, J and clone size derive from that table, while D and trimming were established from the DNA sequence. The sample lists about 80,000 clones; around 79% were seen once. This clone has just a few counts. The V and J genes are TRBV11-3 and TRBJ1-2; D might be TRBD1 (6 bases). The sample was peripheral blood. This receptor was taken from an elderly man with acute or convalescent COVID-19. CDR3 sequence (DNA): TGTGCCAGCAGCTCCGGACAGACGATCTATGGCTACACCTTC. Its protein product is CASSSGQTIYGYTF.